Included here is one TCR beta chain sequence, with context. This sample was included in a study of blood T cells in healthy people across ages. The authors ran a second PCR of roughly 6 to 11 cycles using a sample-barcoded 5' primer and a J-beta primer mix. MiXCR, applied by TCRdb to the 5' RACE reads, yields one record per CDR3 protein. The sample records fewer than 900,000 distinct CDR3 sequences, about 42% being singletons. Trimming removed 4 bases at V and 0 bases at J, with 11 bases between. Germline CDR1 and CDR2: SEHNR and FQNEAQ (reference sequence). The length of the CDR3 is 15 residues. This TCR was sampled from an older woman in good health. The sequenced sample consisted of blood. The chain has TRBV7-9 and TRBJ2-3; D perhaps matches TRBD2 (6 bases). The CDR3 here is CASSSGVTSTDTQYF. For the CDR3, the DNA is TGTGCCAGCAGCTCGGGGGTAACTAGCACAGATACGCAGTATTTT.